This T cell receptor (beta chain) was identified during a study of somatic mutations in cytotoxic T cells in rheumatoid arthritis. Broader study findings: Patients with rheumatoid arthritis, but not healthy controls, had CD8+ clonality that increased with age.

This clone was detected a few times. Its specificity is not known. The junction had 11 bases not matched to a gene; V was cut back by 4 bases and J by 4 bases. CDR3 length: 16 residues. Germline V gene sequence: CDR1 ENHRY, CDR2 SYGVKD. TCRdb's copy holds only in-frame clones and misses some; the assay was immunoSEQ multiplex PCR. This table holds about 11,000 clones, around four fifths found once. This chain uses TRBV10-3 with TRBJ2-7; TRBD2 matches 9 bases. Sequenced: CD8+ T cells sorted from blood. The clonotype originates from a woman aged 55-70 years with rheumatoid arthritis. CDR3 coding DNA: TGTGCCATCAGTGTCCTCGTTGCGGGAGGGCCGTACGAGCAGTACTTC. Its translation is CAISVLVAGGPYEQYF.